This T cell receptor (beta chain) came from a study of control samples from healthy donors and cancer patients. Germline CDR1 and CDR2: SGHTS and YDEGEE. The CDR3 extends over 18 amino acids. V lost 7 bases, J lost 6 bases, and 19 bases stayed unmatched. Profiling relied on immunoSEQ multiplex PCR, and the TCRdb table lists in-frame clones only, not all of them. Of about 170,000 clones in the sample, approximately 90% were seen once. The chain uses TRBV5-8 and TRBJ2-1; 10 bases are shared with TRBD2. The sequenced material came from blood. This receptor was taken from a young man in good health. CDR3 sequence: CASDSLLGGTSGVNEQFF. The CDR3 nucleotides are TGTGCCAGCGACTCACTCTTAGGGGGCACTAGCGGGGTCAATGAGCAGTTCTTC.